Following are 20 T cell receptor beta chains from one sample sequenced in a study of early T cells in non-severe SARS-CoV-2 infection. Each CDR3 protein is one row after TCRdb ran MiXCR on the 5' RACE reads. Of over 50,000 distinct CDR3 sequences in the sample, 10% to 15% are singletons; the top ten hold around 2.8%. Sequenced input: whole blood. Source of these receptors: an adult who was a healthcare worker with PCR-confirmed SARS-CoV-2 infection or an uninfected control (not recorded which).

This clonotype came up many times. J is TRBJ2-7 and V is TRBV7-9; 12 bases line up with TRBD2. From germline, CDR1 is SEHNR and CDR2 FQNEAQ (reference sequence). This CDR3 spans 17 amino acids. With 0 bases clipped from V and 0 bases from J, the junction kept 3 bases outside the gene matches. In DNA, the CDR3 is TGTGCCAGCAGCTTAGCTCTAGCGGGAGGGACCTCCTACGAGCAGTACTTC. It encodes CASSLALAGGTSYEQYF.

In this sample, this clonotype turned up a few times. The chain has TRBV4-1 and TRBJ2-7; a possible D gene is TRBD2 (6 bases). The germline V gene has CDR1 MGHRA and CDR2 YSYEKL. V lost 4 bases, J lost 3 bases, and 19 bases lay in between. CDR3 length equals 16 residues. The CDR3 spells CASSPQSGRGLYEQYF. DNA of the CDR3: TGCGCCAGCAGCCCCCAGTCGGGACGGGGACTCTACGAGCAGTACTTC.

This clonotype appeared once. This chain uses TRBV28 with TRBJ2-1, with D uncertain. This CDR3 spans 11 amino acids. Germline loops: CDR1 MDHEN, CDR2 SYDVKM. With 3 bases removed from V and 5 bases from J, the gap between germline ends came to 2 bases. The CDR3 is CASSFNNEQFF. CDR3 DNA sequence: TGTGCCAGCAGTTTTAACAATGAGCAGTTCTTC.

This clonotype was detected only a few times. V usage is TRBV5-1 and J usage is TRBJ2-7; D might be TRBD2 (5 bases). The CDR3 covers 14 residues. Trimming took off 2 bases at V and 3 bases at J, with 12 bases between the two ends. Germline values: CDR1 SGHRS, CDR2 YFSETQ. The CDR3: CASSFTSSFYEQYF. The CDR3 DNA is TGCGCCAGCAGCTTTACTAGTTCCTTCTACGAGCAGTACTTC.

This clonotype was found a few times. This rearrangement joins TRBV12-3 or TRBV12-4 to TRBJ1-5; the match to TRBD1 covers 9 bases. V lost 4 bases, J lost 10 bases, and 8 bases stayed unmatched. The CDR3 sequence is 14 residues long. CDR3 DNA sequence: TGTGCCAGCAGTTCCGGGACAGGGACCCTTCCCCAGCATTTT. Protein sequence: CASSSGTGTLPQHF.

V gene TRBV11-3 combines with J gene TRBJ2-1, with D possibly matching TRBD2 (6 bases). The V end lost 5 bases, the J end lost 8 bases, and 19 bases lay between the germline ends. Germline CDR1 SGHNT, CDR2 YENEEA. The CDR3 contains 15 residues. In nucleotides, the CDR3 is TGTGCCAGCAGCCCCGGGGGTCTAGATGTCTATGAGCAGTTCTTC. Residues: CASSPGGLDVYEQFF.

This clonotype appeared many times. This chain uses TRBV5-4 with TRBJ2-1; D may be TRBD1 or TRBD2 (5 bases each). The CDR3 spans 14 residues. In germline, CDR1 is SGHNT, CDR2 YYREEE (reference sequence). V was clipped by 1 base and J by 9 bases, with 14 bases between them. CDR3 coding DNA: TGTGCCAGCAGCTTGACGGGACCCCATGCTGAGCAGTTCTTC. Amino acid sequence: CASSLTGPHAEQFF. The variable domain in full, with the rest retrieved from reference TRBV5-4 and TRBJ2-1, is ETGVTQSPTHLIKTRGQQVTLRCSSQSGHNTVSWYQQALGQGPQFIFQYYREEENGRGNFPPRFSGLQFPNYSSELNVNALELDDSALYLCASSLTGPHAEQFFGPGTRLTVL.

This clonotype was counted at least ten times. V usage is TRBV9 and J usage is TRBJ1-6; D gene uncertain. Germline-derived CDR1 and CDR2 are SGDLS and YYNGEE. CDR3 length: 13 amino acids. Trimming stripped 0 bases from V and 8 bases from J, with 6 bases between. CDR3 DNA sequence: TGTGCCAGCAGCGTAGTCGATGATTCACCCCTCCACTTT. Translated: CASSVVDDSPLHF.

As DNA, the CDR3 is TGTGCCAGCAGCTTAATTCTAGCCCGCGAGACCCAGTACTTC. It yields the protein CASSLILARETQYF. The rearrangement joins TRBV11-2 to TRBJ2-5, with a tentative D call TRBD2 (5 bases). Per germline, CDR1 SGHAT and CDR2 FQNNGV. This CDR3 has 14 residues. V lost 2 bases and J 5 bases, leaving 12 bases between the germline ends.

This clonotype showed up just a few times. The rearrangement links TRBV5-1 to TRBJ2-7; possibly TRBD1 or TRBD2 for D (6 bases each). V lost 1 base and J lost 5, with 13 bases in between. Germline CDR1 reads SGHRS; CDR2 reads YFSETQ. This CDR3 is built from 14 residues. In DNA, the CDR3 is TGCGCCAGCAGCTTGAGGGGGGCCAGCGACGAGCAGTACTTC. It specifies CASSLRGASDEQYF.

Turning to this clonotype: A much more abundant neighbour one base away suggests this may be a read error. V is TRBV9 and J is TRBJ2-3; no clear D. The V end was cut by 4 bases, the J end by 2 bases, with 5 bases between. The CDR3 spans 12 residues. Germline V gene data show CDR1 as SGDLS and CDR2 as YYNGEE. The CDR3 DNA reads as TGTGCCAGCAGCTCTTTCACAGATACGCAGTATTTT. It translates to CASSSFTDTQYF.

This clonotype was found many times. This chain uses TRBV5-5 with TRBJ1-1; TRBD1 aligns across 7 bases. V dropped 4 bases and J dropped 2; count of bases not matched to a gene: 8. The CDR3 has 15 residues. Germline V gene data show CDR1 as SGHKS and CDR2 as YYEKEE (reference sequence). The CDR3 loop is CASSPAGGRNTEAFF. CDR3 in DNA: TGTGCCAGCAGCCCTGCAGGGGGACGAAACACTGAAGCTTTCTTT. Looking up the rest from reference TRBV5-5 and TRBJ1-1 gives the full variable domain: DAGVTQSPTHLIKTRGQQVTLRCSPISGHKSVSWYQQVLGQGPQFIFQYYEKEERGRGNFPDRFSARQFPNYSSELNVNALLLGDSALYLCASSPAGGRNTEAFFGQGTRLTVV.

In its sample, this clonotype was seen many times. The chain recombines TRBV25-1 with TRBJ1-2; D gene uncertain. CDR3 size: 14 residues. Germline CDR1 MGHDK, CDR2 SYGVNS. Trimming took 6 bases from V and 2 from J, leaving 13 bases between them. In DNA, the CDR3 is TGTGCCAGCAGGGGCGGATGGCGAAACTATGGCTACACCTTC. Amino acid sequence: CASRGGWRNYGYTF.

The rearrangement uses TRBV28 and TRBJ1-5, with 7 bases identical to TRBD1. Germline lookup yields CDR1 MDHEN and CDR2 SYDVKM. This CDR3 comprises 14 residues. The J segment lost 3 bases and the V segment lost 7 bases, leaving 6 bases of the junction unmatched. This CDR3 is CASTPGGFNQPQHF. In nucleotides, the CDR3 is TGTGCCAGCACCCCAGGGGGATTCAATCAGCCCCAGCATTTT.

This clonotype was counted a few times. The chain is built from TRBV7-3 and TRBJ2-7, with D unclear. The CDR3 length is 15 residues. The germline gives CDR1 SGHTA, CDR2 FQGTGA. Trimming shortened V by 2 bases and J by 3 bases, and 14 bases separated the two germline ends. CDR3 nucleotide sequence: TGTGCCAGCAGCTTAGAGGCCGGCGGCAACTACGAGCAGTACTTC. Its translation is CASSLEAGGNYEQYF.

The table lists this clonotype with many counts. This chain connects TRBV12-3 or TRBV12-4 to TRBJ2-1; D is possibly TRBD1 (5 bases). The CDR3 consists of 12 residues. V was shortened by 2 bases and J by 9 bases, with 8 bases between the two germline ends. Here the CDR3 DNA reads TGTGCCAGCAGTTTACTGGGGCGTGAGCAGTTCTTC. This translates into CASSLLGREQFF.

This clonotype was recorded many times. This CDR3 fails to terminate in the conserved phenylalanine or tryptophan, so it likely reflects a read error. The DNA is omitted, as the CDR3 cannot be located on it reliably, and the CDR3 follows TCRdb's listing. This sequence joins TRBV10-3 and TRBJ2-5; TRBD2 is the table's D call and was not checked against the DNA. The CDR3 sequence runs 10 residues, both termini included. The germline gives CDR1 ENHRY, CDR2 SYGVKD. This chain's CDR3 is CAISFPGTYL.

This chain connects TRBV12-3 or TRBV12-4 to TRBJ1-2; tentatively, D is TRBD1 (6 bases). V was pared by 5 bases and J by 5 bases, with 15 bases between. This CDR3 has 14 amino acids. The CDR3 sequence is CASSPRGGGYGYTF. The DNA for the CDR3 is TGTGCCAGCAGTCCCCGGGGGGGCGGTTATGGCTACACCTTC.

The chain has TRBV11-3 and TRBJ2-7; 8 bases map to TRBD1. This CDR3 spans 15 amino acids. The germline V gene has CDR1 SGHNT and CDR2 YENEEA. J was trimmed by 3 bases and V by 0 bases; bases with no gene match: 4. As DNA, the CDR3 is TGTGCCAGCAGCTTAGAGGGACAGGTCGGCTACGAGCAGTACTTC. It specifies CASSLEGQVGYEQYF.

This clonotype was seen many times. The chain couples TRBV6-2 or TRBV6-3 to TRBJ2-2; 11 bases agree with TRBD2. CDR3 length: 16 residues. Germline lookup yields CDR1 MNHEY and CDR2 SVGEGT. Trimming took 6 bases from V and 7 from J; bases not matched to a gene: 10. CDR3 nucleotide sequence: TGTGCCAGCAGCGTAGCGGGAGGGATCTTGGACGGGGAGCTGTTTTTT. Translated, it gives CASSVAGGILDGELFF.